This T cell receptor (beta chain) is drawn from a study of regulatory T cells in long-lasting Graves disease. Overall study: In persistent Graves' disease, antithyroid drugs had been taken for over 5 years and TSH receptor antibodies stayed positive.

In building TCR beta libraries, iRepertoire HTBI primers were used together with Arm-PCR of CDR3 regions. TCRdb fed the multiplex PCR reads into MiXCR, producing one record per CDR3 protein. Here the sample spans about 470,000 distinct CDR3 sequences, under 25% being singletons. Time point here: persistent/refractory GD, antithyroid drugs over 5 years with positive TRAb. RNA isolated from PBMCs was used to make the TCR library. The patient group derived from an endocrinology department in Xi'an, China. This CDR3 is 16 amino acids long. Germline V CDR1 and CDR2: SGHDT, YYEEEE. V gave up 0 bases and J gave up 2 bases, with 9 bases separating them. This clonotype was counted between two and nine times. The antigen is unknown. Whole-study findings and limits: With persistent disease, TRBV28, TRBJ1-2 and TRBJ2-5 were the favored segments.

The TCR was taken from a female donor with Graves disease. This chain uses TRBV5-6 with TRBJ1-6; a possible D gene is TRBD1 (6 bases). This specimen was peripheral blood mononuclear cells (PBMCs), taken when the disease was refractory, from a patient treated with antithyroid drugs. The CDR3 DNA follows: TGTGCCAGCAGCTTGGGCCCAGGGGCCTATAATTCACCCCTCCACTTT. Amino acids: CASSLGPGAYNSPLHF.